This T cell receptor (beta chain) appears in the sequencing data of a study of blood T cell repertoires in COVID-19. Overall study context: COVID-19 samples, acute and convalescent, were from the United States, Italy and Spain. In each case, the material was cDNA or gDNA derived from T cells, B-cell-depleted T cells, or PBMCs.

V was cut by 0 bases and J by 9 bases, with 15 bases left in between. Germline V CDR1 and CDR2: SGHDN, FVKESK. The CDR3 is made up of 15 amino acids. In the source study's methods: Estimates of nucleated cell counts were drawn from the amplification of reference gene primers. Assay used: immunoSEQ multiplex PCR; TCRdb lists only in-frame clones, some missing. That table furnishes V, J and clone size, whereas the DNA furnished D and trimming. Of approximately 74,000 clones listed, roughly 81% are singletons. This rearrangement joins TRBV14 to TRBJ2-1; no clear D. The sequence derives from a man between 70 and 80 years old with acute or convalescent COVID-19. Sample: peripheral blood. CDR3 in amino acids: CASSQESHSTFEQFF. The CDR3 coding sequence is TGTGCCAGCAGCCAAGAATCCCATAGCACGTTTGAGCAGTTCTTC. The complete variable domain, with remaining parts taken from reference TRBV14 and TRBJ2-1, reads EAGVTQFPSHSVIEKGQTVTLRCDPISGHDNLYWYRRVMGKEIKFLLHFVKESKQDESGMPNNRFLAERTGGTYSTLKVQPAELEDSGVYFCASSQESHSTFEQFFGPGTRLTVL.